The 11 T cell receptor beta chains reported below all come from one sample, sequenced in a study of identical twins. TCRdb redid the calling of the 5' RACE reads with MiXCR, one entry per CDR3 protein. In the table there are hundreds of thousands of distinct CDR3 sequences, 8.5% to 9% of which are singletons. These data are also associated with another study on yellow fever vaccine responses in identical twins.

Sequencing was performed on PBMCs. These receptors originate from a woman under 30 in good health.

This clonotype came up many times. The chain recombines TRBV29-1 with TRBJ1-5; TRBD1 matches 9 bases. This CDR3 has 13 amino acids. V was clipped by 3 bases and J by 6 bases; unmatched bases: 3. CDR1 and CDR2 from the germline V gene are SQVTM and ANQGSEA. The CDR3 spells CSVDTGGGQPQHF. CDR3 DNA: TGCAGCGTTGATACAGGGGGCGGTCAGCCCCAGCATTTT. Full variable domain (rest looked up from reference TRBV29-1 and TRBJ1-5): SAVISQKPSRDICQRGTSLTIQCQVDSQVTMMFWYRQQPGQSLTLIATANQGSEATYESGFVIDKFPISRPNLTFSTLTVSNMSPEDSSIYLCSVDTGGGQPQHFGDGTRLSIL.

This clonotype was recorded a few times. This CDR3 reads CASSYSSRVLINTEAFF. The DNA for the CDR3 is TGTGCCAGCAGTTACTCGAGCAGGGTATTGATCAACACTGAAGCTTTCTTT. The chain recombines TRBV6-5 with TRBJ1-1, with a tentative D call TRBD1 (5 bases). Germline CDR1 is MNHEY and CDR2 is SVGAGI. The CDR3 sequence is 17 residues long. The germline V and J ends were trimmed by 0 bases and 2 bases, with 16 bases remaining between them.

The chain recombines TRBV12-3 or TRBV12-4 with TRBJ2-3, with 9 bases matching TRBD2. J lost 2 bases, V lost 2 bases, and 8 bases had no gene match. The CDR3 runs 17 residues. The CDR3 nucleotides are TGTGCCAGCAGTTTAATGCTAGCGGGGATTCACACAGATACGCAGTATTTT. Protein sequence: CASSLMLAGIHTDTQYF.

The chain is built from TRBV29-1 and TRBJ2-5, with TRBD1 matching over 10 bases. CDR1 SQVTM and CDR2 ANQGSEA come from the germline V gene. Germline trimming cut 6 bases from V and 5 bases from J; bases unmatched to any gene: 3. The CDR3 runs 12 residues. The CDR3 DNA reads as TGCAGCGTACGGACAGGGGGGGAGACCCAGTACTTC. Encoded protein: CSVRTGGETQYF.

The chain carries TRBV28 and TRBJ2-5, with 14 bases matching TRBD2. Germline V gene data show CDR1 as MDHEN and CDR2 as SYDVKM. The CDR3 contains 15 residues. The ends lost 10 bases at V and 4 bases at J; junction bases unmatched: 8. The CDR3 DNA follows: TGTGCCACGACCGGGACTAGCGGGAGAGGAGAGACCCAGTACTTC. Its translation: CATTGTSGRGETQYF.

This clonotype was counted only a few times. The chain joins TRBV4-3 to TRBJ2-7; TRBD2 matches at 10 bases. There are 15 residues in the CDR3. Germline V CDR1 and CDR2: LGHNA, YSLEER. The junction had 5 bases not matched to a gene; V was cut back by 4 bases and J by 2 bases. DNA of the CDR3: TGCGCCAGCAGCCCCTCGACTAGCGGGCCCTACGAGCAGTACTTC. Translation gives CASSPSTSGPYEQYF.

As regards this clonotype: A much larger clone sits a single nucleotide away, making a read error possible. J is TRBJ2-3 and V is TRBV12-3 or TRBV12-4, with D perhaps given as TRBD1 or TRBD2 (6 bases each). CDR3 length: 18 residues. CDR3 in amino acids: CAISLGPQGGGATDTQYF. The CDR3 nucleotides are TGTGCCATCAGTTTAGGCCCCCAAGGGGGAGGCGCCACAGATACGCAGTATTTT.

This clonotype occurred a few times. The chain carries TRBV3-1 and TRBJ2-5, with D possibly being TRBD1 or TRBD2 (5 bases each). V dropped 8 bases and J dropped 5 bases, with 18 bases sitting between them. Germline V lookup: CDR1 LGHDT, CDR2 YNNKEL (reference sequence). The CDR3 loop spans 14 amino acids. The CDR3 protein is CASGTVSGWETQYF. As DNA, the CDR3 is TGTGCCAGCGGGACGGTTTCAGGGTGGGAGACCCAGTACTTC.

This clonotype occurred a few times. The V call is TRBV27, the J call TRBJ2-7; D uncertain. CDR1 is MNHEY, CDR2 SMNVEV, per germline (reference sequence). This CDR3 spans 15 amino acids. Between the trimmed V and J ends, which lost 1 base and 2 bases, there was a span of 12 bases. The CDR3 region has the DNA TGTGCCAGCAGTTTATTTGCCTCCCTTGCCTACGAGCAGTACTTC. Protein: CASSLFASLAYEQYF.

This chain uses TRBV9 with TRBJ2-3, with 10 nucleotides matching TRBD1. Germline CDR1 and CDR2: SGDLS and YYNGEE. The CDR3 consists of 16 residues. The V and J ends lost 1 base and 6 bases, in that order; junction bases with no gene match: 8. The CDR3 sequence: CASSVRSTGGMDTQYF. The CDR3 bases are TGTGCCAGCAGCGTAAGGTCGACAGGGGGCATGGATACGCAGTATTTT. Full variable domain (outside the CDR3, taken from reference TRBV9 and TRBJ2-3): DSGVTQTPKHLITATGQRVTLRCSPRSGDLSVYWYQQSLDQGLQFLIQYYNGEERAKGNILERFSAQQFPDLHSELNLSSLELGDSALYFCASSVRSTGGMDTQYFGPGTRLTVL.

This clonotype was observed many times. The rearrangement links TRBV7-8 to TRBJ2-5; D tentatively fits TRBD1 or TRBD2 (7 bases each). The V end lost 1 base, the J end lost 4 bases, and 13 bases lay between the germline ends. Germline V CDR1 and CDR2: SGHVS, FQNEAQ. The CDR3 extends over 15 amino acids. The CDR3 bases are TGTGCCAGCAGCTTAGTTGGGAGGGGGCGAGAGACCCAGTACTTC. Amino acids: CASSLVGRGRETQYF.